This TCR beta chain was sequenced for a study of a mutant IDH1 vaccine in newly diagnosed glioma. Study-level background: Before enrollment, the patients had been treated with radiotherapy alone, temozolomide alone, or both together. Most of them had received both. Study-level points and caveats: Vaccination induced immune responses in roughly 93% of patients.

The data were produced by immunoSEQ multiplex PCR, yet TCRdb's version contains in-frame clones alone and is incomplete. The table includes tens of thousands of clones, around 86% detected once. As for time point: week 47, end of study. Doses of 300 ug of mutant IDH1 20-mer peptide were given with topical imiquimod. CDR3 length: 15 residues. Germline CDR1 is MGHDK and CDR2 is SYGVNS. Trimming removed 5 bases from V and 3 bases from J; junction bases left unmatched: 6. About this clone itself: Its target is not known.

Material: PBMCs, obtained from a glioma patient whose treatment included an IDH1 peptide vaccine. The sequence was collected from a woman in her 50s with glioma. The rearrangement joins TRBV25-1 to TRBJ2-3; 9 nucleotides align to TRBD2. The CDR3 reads CASSKRGARTDTQYF. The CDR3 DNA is TGTGCCAGCAGTAAGCGGGGGGCGCGGACAGATACGCAGTATTTT.